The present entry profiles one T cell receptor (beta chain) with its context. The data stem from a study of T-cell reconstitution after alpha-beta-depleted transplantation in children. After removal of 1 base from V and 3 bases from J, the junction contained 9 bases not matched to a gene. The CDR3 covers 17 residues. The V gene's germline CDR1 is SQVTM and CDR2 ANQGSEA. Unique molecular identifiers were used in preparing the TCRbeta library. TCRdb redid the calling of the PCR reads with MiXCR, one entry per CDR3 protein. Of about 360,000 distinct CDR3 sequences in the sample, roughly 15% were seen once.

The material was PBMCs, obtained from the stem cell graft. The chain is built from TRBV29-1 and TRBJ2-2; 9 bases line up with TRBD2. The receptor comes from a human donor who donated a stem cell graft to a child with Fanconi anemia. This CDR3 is CSVEGVAGARDTGELFF. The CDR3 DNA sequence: TGCAGCGTTGAAGGTGTAGCGGGGGCCCGGGACACCGGGGAGCTGTTTTTT.